This T cell receptor beta chain was captured by sequencing in a study of blood T cell repertoires in COVID-19. V shed 5 bases, J shed 4 bases, and the junction held 4 bases outside the gene matches. This CDR3 is 14 amino acids long. Per the germline V gene, CDR1 is MNHEY and CDR2 is SMNVEV (reference sequence). Only in-frame clones appear in the TCRdb table, and some are missing; sequencing was by immunoSEQ multiplex PCR. The table shows 300,000 or so clones, with approximately 90% occurring only once. Sequencing input: peripheral blood. The J gene is TRBJ1-5, the V gene TRBV27, with 8 bases identical to TRBD1. The clonotype was recovered from a woman aged 40 to 49 with acute or convalescent COVID-19. CDR3 DNA: TGTGCCAGCAGTATCCGGACAGGGAATCAGCCCCAGCATTTT. This codes for CASSIRTGNQPQHF.